This record looks at one T cell receptor beta chain sequence and its context. The sample is drawn from a study of blood T cell repertoires in COVID-19. Sequencing was performed with immunoSEQ multiplex PCR; in TCRdb, only in-frame clones are kept and a portion is missing. The sample lists about 420,000 clones, 70% to 90% occurring once. CDR1 LNHDA and CDR2 SQIVND come from the germline V gene (reference sequence). The V and J ends lost 1 base and 5 bases, in that order; junction bases with no gene match: 4. The CDR3 spans 15 residues. The sequenced sample was peripheral blood. This receptor was taken from a man between 18 and 29 years old with COVID-19, enrolled during active disease. The rearrangement links TRBV19 to TRBJ1-5; 8 nucleotides agree with TRBD1. In DNA form, the CDR3 reads TGTGCCAGTAGTATAGCCGGGACAGGATATCAGCCCCAGCATTTT. Translation gives CASSIAGTGYQPQHF. The variable domain in full, with the rest retrieved from reference TRBV19 and TRBJ1-5, is DGGITQSPKYLFRKEGQNVTLSCEQNLNHDAMYWYRQDPGQGLRLIYYSQIVNDFQKGDIAEGYSVSREKKESFPLTVTSAQKNPTAFYLCASSIAGTGYQPQHFGDGTRLSIL.